This TCR beta chain was documented in a study of T-cell memory formation after mild COVID-19. Whole-study findings and limits: Whether day 37 second-wave clones are SARS-CoV-2-specific was not confirmed. Later expanders leaned CD4+, whereas clones that contracted between day 15 and 85 were balanced CD4/CD8.

A note on this clonotype: The antigen remains unidentified.

In germline, CDR1 is PRHDT, CDR2 FYEKMQ (reference sequence). V lost 0 bases to trimming and J lost 0 bases, with 9 bases between them. The CDR3 is 15 amino acids. With constant-segment primers, 5'RACE yielded cDNA libraries of TCR alpha and TCR beta that carried sample barcodes and UMIs. Each CDR3 protein is one row after TCRdb ran MiXCR on the 5' RACE reads. The table has a few hundred thousand distinct CDR3 sequences, about a fifth seen once; the top ten hold roughly 8.1%. The rearrangement joins TRBV13 to TRBJ2-7; no clear D gene. The sequencing sample was made of PBMCs or a T cell subset sorted from them (not recorded which). This sequence originates from an adult woman who had mild COVID-19 (a few samples of this study predate the infection). Cell type and time point are not known. For the CDR3, the DNA is TGTGCCAGCAGCTTAGGGTGGCGGTTCTCCTACGAGCAGTACTTC. This encodes CASSLGWRFSYEQYF.